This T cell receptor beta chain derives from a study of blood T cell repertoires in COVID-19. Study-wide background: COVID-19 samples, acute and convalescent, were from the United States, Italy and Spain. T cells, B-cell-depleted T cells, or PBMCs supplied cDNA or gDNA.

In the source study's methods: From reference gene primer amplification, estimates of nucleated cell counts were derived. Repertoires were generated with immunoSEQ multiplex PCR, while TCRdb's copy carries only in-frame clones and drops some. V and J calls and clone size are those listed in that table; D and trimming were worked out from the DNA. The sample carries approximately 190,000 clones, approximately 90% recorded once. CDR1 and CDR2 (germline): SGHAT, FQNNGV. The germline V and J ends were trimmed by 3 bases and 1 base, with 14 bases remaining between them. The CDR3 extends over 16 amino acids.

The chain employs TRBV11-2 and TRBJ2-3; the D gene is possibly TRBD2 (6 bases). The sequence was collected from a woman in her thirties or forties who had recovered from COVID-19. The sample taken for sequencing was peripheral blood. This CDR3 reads CASSFRDWAGTDTQYF. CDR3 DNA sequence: TGTGCCAGCAGCTTTCGGGACTGGGCTGGCACAGATACGCAGTATTTT.